This TCR beta chain was obtained from a study of cytomegalovirus exposure and HLA in healthy donors. Findings and limits, study-wide: The analysis excluded some indistinguishable V segments, including TRBV6-2 and TRBV6-3.

Worth noting for this clone: What it recognizes is unknown.

Germline loops: CDR1 SGHKS, CDR2 YYEKEE (reference sequence). The CDR3 extends over 14 amino acids. V dropped 3 bases and J dropped 8; count of bases not matched to a gene: 5. Vbeta (60) and Jbeta (13) primers were used in the PCR. Clones were read by immunoSEQ multiplex PCR, and TCRdb kept only the in-frame ones, dropping some. The sample has approximately 75,000 clones, about 79% seen once; the top ten hold over 15%. Input material: PBMCs. The receptor's source is a man between 65 and 80 years old in good health and CMV-seropositive. V gene TRBV5-5 combines with J gene TRBJ1-2; 12 bases align to TRBD1. The CDR3 DNA reads TGTGCCAGCAGCTACGGGACAGGGGGCCCGGGCTACACCTTC. Amino acid sequence: CASSYGTGGPGYTF.